Shown below are 3 T cell receptor beta chains from a single sample sequenced in a study of response to subunit inactivated influenza vaccine. TCRdb passed the RT-PCR reads through MiXCR, listing each CDR3 protein once. The data hold roughly 620,000 distinct CDR3 sequences, with roughly 12% observed a single time. These data were likewise used in another study, on T cells expressing NK-cell markers. As that study records: A 5'RACE template switching approach incorporating UMIs was used to make TCR beta cDNA.

The sequences come from PBMCs from blood, collected on the day of vaccination. The receptors were sampled from a man aged 50-60 years who received an inactivated influenza vaccine.

This clonotype was counted between two and nine times. The chain employs TRBV20-1 and TRBJ2-7; a weak D match, TRBD2 (6 bases). Germline V gives CDR1 DFQATT, CDR2 SNEGSKA (reference sequence). V was trimmed by 6 bases and J by 0 bases, leaving 18 bases between them. The CDR3 totals 15 residues. Here the CDR3 reads CSARRATGSSYEQYF. In nucleotides, the CDR3 is TGCAGTGCCCGGAGGGCAACCGGGAGCTCCTACGAGCAGTACTTC.

This clonotype was found a few times. The rearrangement joins TRBV5-5 to TRBJ2-2, with D perhaps matching TRBD2 (6 bases). This CDR3 comprises 16 residues. The germline gives CDR1 SGHKS, CDR2 YYEKEE (reference sequence). The germline V and J ends were trimmed by 0 bases and 7 bases, with 16 bases remaining between them. The CDR3 reads CASSLVTSFHGGELFF. For the CDR3, the DNA is TGTGCCAGCAGCTTGGTAACTAGCTTCCATGGCGGGGAGCTGTTTTTT.

There are many counts of this clonotype. This chain links TRBV12-3 or TRBV12-4 with TRBJ2-3, with 7 bases matching TRBD2. The CDR3 extends over 11 amino acids. V dropped 7 bases and J dropped 11; count of bases not matched to a gene: 6. CDR3 bases: TGTGCCAGCACCCTGGGGGGGGAGCAGTATTTT. This encodes CASTLGGEQYF.